This TCR beta chain is drawn from a study of CD4+ T cells in melanoma. Findings and limits, study-wide: Diverse differentiation states were reported for melanoma neoantigen-specific CD4+ T cells. CD8+ T cell, macrophage and B cell function reportedly correlated with neoantigen-specific CD4+ T cells.

Remarks on this clone: Its cognate antigen is unknown.

Method: immunoSEQ multiplex PCR; TCRdb's copy keeps in-frame clones and lacks some. The sample has some 9,900 clones; about three quarters are singletons. Sequencing was done on a sample of cells from a culture (not recorded whether cultured in vitro). The source of this sequence is a human donor with melanoma.

The CDR3 loop is CASSTGGFTNEKLFF. In DNA, the CDR3 is TGTGCCAGCTCGACAGGGGGTTTCACTAATGAAAAACTGTTTTTT. The chain recombines TRBV6-5 with TRBJ1-4; 9 bases map to TRBD1. The CDR3 sequence is 15 residues long. Germline trimming cut 8 bases from V and 2 bases from J; bases unmatched to any gene: 6. Germline CDR1 reads MNHEY; CDR2 reads SVGAGI.